Included here is one T cell receptor (beta chain) sequence, with context. Antigen specificity is unknown. This sample is drawn from a study of blood T cells in healthy people across ages. Whole-study context: T cells yielded about one barcoded beta molecule per two cells through template switching.

Sample-barcoded 5' priming and a J-beta primer mix drove a second PCR of roughly 6 to 12 cycles. TCRdb itself ran the 5' RACE reads through MiXCR, one entry per CDR3 protein. The sample includes about 640,000 distinct CDR3 sequences, under 70% seen only once; the top ten take over 30%. This CDR3 comprises 14 residues. Trimming left V 2 bases short and J 7 bases short, with 12 bases between. Germline V lookup: CDR1 DFQATT, CDR2 SNEGSKA (reference sequence). General study results and limits: Not knowing donor CMV status may have confounded expanded clonotype changes. Long-lived donors exceeded aged donors in naive CD4+ cells and diversity. Diversity figures based on one million T cells were deemed too low.

The sequence was collected from a man aged 55 to 69 in good health. The material sequenced was blood. The chain has TRBV20-1 and TRBJ1-6, with D maybe TRBD1 (5 bases). The CDR3 spells CSARISGTNSPLHF. The CDR3 region has the DNA TGCAGTGCTAGAATATCCGGGACCAATTCACCCCTCCACTTT.